Each of the 8 T cell receptor beta chains below was sequenced from the same sample in a study of CD8 T cells in ankylosing spondylitis. TCRdb redid the calling of the 5' RACE reads with MiXCR, one entry per CDR3 protein. The sample lists 150,000 to 250,000 distinct CDR3 sequences, roughly 13% occurring once. Sequencing used blood, either unsorted or a sorted T cell fraction (not recorded which). Receptor source: a male donor with ankylosing spondylitis or in good health (not recorded which).

This clonotype was counted between two and nine times. CDR3 coding DNA: TGTGCCAGCAGTTCCGAACGGTCGTCAGGGGGGACCTATGAGCAGTTCTTC. Its translation is CASSSERSSGGTYEQFF. The genes are TRBV27 and TRBJ2-1; D is possibly TRBD1 (7 bases). Trimming took off 4 bases at V and 8 bases at J, with 24 bases between the two ends. CDR1 MNHEY and CDR2 SMNVEV come from the germline V gene (reference sequence). The CDR3 has 17 amino acids.

This clonotype was found a few times. The V call is TRBV5-1, the J call TRBJ2-3; 9 nucleotides match TRBD2. The CDR3 is made up of 17 amino acids. Per the germline V gene, CDR1 is SGHRS and CDR2 is YFSETQ. V shed 0 bases, J shed 1 base, and the junction held 6 bases outside the gene matches. The CDR3 DNA follows: TGCGCCAGCAGCTTGGTACCGATAGCGGGAGGCACAGATACGCAGTATTTT. Protein sequence: CASSLVPIAGGTDTQYF.

This clonotype was counted at least ten times. The J gene is TRBJ2-1, the V gene TRBV12-3 or TRBV12-4; D may match TRBD1 or TRBD2 (5 bases each). The CDR3 length is 16 residues. The V end was cut by 4 bases, the J end by 3 bases, with 16 bases between. The CDR3 nucleotides are TGTGCCAGCAGTTGGGTTGGGGGAGTAGGCTACAATGAGCAGTTCTTC. This encodes CASSWVGGVGYNEQFF.

The V call is TRBV15, the J call TRBJ2-1; D remains unclear. The V end was cut by 4 bases, the J end by 2 bases, with 9 bases between. Germline V lookup: CDR1 LNHNV, CDR2 YYDKDF (reference sequence). This CDR3 region has 14 residues. CDR3 sequence reads: CATSTRPTYNEQFF. CDR3 bases: TGTGCCACCAGCACACGACCAACCTACAATGAGCAGTTCTTC.

This clonotype was seen a handful of times. The CDR3 nucleotides are TGCGCCAGCAGCCAAGCCCCCCTGGGGCGCACAGATACGCAGTATTTT. This gives the protein CASSQAPLGRTDTQYF. The chain uses TRBV4-1 and TRBJ2-3; D might be TRBD1 (5 bases). Trimming pared 1 base from V and 1 base from J, leaving 12 bases between. The germline CDR1 and CDR2 sequences are MGHRA and YSYEKL. The CDR3 extends over 16 amino acids.

The V gene is TRBV5-1, the J gene TRBJ2-7; TRBD1 might be the D (5 bases). The germline V and J ends were trimmed by 3 bases and 2 bases, with 9 bases remaining between them. Germline V gene sequence: CDR1 SGHRS, CDR2 YFSETQ. CDR3 length equals 13 residues. The CDR3 nucleotides are TGCGCCAGCAGCTGGACAACTGCCTACGAGCAGTACTTC. Protein product: CASSWTTAYEQYF.

This clonotype was seen ten or more times. The chain recombines TRBV7-6 with TRBJ1-1; 9 positions match TRBD1. J gave up 3 bases and V 5 bases, and 7 bases lay outside the gene matches. In germline, CDR1 is SGHVS, CDR2 FNYEAQ. The CDR3 contains 15 residues. CDR3 residues: CASSTNRGRDTEAFF. CDR3 bases: TGTGCCAGCAGCACTAACAGGGGGCGCGACACTGAAGCTTTCTTT.

The chain joins TRBV12-3 or TRBV12-4 to TRBJ1-1, with TRBD1 as a possible D gene (6 bases). Trimming stripped 5 bases from V and 7 bases from J, with 11 bases between. The CDR3 runs to 12 residues. The CDR3 region has the DNA TGTGCCAGCAGTATCCAGGGGATTGAAGCTTTCTTT. Its translation: CASSIQGIEAFF.